The clone carrying this T cell receptor (beta chain) was counted many times. As yet, its antigen is unknown. The sample is drawn from a study of response to subunit inactivated influenza vaccine. The CDR3 consists of 13 residues. Per germline, CDR1 SGHDT and CDR2 YYEEEE. Between the trimmed V and J ends, which lost 0 bases and 9 bases, there was a span of 10 bases. Study-level points and caveats: Researchers suggested that each seasonal influenza vaccination recruits few new T cells.

TCRdb re-called the RT-PCR reads through MiXCR, storing one row per CDR3 protein. The sample lists about half a million distinct CDR3 sequences; roughly 9.8% were seen once. This clonotype was obtained from a man aged 45-65 years who received an inactivated influenza vaccine. The sequencing here drew on PBMCs from blood, taken roughly 6 weeks after vaccination. The chain couples TRBV5-6 to TRBJ2-1; no reliable D call. CDR3 amino acids: CASSLVPHREQFF. The CDR3 DNA follows: TGTGCCAGCAGCTTGGTACCCCACCGTGAGCAGTTCTTC.